This TCR beta chain was obtained from a study of identical twins. A single record per CDR3 protein comes from TCRdb applying MiXCR to the 5' RACE reads. The top ten clones hold 13% to 15% of a sample with approximately 230,000 distinct CDR3 sequences, approximately 7.1% of them seen once. The CDR3 extends over 14 amino acids. CDR1 and CDR2 (germline): LGHDT, YNNKEL (reference sequence). Trimming at V came to 6 bases and at J to 4 bases, leaving 8 bases not matched to a gene. This clonotype was detected only a few times. The sample was also linked to a second study, of T cells expressing NK-cell markers. As reported in that work: It was sorted CD3+CD56+NKG2C+, CD3+CD56+NKG2C- and CD3+CD56-NKG2C+ T cells that supplied the TCR beta repertoires. The share of CD8+ T cells held by dominant NKG2C+ clonotypes was roughly 1.0-8% in roughly 6 donors.

This chain connects TRBV3-1 to TRBJ1-2; 7 bases align to TRBD1. The sequenced material came from CD8+ T cells sorted from blood. The sequence derives from a woman younger than 30 in good health. CDR3 sequence reads: CASRPPGTVYGYTF. Written as DNA, the CDR3 is TGTGCCAGCAGACCACCGGGGACAGTCTATGGCTACACCTTC.